This T cell receptor beta chain is from a study of blood T cell repertoires in COVID-19. Across the whole study: Donors in the United States, Italy and Spain gave samples during acute or convalescent COVID-19. PBMCs, B-cell-depleted T cells, or T cells provided the cDNA or gDNA that made up the material.

Original processing notes: Estimation of nucleated cell counts was performed using reference gene primer amplification. Assay: immunoSEQ multiplex PCR; the TCRdb copy retains only in-frame clones and omits some. From that table come the V and J calls and clone size; the DNA was used to work out D and trimming. The sample lists more than 150,000 clones; 80% to 90% were seen once. The V gene's germline CDR1 is SNHLY and CDR2 FYNNEI. Germline trimming cut 7 bases from V and 6 bases from J; bases unmatched to any gene: 2. The CDR3 sequence is 11 residues long. This sequence originates from a woman aged 45-60 years with acute or convalescent COVID-19. Sequenced material: peripheral blood. The chain is built from TRBV2 and TRBJ2-7; TRBD2 aligns across 8 bases. The CDR3 is CASTLAAEQYF. The CDR3 nucleotides read TGTGCCAGCACACTAGCGGCCGAGCAGTACTTC.